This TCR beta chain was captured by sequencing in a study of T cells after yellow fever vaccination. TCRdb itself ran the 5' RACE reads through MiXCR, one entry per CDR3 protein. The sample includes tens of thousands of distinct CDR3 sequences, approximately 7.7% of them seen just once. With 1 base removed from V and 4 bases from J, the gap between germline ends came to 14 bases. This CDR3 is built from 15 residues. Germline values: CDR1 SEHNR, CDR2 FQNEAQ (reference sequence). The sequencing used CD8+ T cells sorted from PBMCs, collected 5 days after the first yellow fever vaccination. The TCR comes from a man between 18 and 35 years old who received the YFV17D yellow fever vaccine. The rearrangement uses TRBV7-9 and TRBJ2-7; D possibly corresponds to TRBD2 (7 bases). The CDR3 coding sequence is TGTGCCAGCAGCTTAGTGGCGGGGGCGGGATACGAGCAGTACTTC. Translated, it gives CASSLVAGAGYEQYF.